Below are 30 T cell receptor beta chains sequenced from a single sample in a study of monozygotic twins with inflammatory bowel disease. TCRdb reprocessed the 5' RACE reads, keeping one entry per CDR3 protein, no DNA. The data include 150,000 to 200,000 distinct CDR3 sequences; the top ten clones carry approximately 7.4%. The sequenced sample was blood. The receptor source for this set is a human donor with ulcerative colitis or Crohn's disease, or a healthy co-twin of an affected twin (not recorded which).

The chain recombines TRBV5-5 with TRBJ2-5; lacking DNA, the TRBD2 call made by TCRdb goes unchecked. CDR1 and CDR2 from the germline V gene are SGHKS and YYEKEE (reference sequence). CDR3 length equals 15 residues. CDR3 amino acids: CASILVPAGSKTQYF. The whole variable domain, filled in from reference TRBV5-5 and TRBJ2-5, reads DAGVTQSPTHLIKTRGQQVTLRCSPISGHKSVSWYQQVLGQGPQFIFQYYEKEERGRGNFPDRFSARQFPNYSSELNVNALLLGDSALYLCASILVPAGSKTQYFGPGTRLLVL.

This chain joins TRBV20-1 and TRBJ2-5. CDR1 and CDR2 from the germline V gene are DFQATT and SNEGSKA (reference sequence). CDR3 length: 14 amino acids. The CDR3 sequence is CSARAQPVQETQYF.

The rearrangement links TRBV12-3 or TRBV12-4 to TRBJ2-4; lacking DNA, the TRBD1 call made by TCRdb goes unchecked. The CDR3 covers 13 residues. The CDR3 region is CASSPDRGGDRYF.

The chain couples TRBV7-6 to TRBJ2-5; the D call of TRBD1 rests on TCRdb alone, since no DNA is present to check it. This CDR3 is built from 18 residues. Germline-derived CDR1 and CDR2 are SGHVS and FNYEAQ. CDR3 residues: CASSWERPPAGKQETQYF.

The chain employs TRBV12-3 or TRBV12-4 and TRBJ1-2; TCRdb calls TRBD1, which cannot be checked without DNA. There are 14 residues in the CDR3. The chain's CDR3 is CASRFGTGNYGYTF.

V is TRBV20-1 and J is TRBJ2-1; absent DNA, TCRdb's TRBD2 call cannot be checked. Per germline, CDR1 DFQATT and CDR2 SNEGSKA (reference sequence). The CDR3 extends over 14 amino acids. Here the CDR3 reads CSASLGTKINEQFF.

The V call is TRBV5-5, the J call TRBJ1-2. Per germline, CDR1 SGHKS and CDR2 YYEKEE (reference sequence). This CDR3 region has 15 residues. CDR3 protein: CASSLFVAGGYGYTF.

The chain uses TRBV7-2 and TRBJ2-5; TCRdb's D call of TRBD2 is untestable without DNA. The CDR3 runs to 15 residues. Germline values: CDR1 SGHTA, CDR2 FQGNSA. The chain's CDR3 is CASRHLADLGETQYF.

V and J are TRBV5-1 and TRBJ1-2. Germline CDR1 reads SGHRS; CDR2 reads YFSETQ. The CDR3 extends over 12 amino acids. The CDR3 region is CASSVNADGYTF.

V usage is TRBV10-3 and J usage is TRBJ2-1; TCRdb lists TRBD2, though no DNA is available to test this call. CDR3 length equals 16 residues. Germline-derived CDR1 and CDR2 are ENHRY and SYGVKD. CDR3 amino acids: CAISPILADSYNEQFF.

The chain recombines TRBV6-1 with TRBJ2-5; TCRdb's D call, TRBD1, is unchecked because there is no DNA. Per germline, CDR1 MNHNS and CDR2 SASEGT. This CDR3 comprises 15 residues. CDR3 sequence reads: CASSALGQGGETQYF.

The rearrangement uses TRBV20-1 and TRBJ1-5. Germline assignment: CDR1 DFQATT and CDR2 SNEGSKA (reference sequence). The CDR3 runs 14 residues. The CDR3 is CSAAEGGGNQPQHF.

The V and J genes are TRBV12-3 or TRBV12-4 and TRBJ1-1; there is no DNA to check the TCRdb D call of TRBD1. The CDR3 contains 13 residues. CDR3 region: CASSSDRQPEAFF.

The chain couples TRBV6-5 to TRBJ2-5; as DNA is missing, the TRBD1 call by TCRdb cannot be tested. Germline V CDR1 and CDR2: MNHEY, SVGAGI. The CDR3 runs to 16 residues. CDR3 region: CASSYSVQGARETQYF.

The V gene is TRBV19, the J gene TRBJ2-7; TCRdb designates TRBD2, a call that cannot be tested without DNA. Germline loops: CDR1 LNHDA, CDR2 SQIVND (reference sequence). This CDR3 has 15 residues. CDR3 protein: CASRTTGLAGYEQYF. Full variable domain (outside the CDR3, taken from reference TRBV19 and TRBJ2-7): DGGITQSPKYLFRKEGQNVTLSCEQNLNHDAMYWYRQDPGQGLRLIYYSQIVNDFQKGDIAEGYSVSREKKESFPLTVTSAQKNPTAFYLCASRTTGLAGYEQYFGPGTRLTVT.

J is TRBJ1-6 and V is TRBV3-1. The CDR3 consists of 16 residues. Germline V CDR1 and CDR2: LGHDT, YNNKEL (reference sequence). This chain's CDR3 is CASSQHRGGIRAPLHF.

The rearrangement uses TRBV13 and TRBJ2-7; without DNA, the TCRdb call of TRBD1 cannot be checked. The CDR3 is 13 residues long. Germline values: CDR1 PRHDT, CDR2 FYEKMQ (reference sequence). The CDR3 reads CASRREGGYEQYF.

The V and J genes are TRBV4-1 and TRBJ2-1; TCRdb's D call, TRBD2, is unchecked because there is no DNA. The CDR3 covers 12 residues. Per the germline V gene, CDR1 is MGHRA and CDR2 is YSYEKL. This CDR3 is CASSHQTREQFF.

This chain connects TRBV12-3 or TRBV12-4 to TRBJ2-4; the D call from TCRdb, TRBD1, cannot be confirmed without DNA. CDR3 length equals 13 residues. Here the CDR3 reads CASSTGLGNIQYF.

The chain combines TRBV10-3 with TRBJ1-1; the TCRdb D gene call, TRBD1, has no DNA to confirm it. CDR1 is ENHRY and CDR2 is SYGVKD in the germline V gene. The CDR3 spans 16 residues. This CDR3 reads CAITRGGQQGNTEAFF.

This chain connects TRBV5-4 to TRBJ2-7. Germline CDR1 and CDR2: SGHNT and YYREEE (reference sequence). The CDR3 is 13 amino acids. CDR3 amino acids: CASSLGRVNEQYF.

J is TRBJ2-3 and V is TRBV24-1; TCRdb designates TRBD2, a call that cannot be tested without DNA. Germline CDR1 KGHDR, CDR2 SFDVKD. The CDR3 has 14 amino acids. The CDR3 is CATSDGLAGDTQYF.

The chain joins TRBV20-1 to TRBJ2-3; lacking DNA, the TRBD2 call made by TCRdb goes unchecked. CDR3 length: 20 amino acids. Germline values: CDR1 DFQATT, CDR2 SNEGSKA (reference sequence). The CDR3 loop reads CSARDGQYLGLAGSTDTQYF.

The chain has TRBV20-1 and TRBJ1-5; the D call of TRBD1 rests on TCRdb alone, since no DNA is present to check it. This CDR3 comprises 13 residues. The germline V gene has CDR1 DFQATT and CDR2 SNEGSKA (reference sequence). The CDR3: CSASPRGDQPQHF.

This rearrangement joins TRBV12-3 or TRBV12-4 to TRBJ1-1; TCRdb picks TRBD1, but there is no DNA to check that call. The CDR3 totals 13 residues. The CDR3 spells CASKTGVFGEAFF.

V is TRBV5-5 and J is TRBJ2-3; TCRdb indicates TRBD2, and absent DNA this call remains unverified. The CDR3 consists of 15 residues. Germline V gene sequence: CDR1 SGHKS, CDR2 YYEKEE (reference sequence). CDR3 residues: CASSIGTSGYDTQYF.

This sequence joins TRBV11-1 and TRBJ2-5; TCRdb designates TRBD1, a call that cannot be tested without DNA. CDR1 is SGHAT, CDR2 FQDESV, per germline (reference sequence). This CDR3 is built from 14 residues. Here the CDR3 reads CATLKPGRGETQYF.

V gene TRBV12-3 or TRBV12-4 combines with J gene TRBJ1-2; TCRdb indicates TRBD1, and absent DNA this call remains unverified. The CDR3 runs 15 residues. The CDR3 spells CASRTGTGGVYGYTF.

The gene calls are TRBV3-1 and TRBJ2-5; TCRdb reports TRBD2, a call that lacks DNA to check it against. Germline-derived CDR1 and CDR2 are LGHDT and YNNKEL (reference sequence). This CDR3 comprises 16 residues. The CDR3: CASSQAPGLTQETQYF.

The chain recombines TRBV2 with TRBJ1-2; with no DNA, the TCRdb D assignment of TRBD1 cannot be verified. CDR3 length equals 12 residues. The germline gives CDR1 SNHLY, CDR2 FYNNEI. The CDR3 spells CATTGQGGGYTF.